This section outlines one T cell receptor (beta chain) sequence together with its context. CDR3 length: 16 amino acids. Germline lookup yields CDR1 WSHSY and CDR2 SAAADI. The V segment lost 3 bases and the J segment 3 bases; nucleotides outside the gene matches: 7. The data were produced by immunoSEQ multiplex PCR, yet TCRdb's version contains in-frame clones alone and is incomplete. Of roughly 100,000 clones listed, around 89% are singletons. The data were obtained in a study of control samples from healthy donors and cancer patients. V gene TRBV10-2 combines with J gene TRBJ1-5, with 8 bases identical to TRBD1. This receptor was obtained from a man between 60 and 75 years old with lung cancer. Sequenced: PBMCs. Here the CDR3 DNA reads TGCGCCAGCAGTGATATGTACAGGGGGGACAATCAGCCCCAGCATTTT. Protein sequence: CASSDMYRGDNQPQHF.